A selection of T cell receptor beta chains follows, all from one sample in a study of blood T cell repertoires in COVID-19. Some clones are missing from TCRdb's copy, which holds only in-frame ones; the method was immunoSEQ multiplex PCR. Of roughly 200,000 clones in the sample, around 85% were seen once. The specimen sequenced was peripheral blood. These receptors originate from a human donor with active or convalescent COVID-19. The donor label of this sample is uncertain. Each CDR3 is given with its conserved first and last residue. Part of the rows lack a size; the others show once, few, many or a class for expanded clones.

cdr3_aa,j_call,v_call,clone_size
CASSHLTGVAVYEQYF,TRBJ2-7,TRBV4-1,.
CASSLGPGGTGNYGYTF,TRBJ1-2,TRBV5-1,.
CAWSAGGRETDTQYF,TRBJ2-3,TRBV30,once
CAWGSGGEVTGELFF,TRBJ2-2,TRBV30,.
CSVEDRGNTGELFF,TRBJ2-2,TRBV29-1,few
CASSTAGGHTEAFF,TRBJ1-1,TRBV5-1,.
CASSQGGPGYEQYF,TRBJ2-7,TRBV3-1/TRBV3-2,.
CASRDRAKPSTDTQYF,TRBJ2-3,TRBV23-1,.
CASGSHRGQFGYTF,TRBJ1-2,TRBV12-5,.
CASSLETAPLHF,TRBJ1-6,TRBV5-1,.
CASSTGGTASAYEQYF,TRBJ2-7,TRBV5-1,.
CASGADSEEKLFF,TRBJ1-4,TRBV10-3,.
CASSWQPNEKLFF,TRBJ1-4,TRBV19,.
CASNNRDGTDTQYF,TRBJ2-3,TRBV3-1/TRBV3-2,.
CASSIAGGQNEQYF,TRBJ2-7,TRBV9,.
CASSLDGGAYTEAFF,TRBJ1-1,TRBV11-3,.
CSARSGHEQYF,TRBJ2-7,TRBV20-1,few
CASRPEKARQVRKETQYF,TRBJ2-5,TRBV5-6,.
CASSQGTGPYEQYF,TRBJ2-7,TRBV4-2,.
CASSPRTSGTLDTQYF,TRBJ2-3,TRBV6-6,.
CASSWSGGSGELFF,TRBJ2-2,TRBV5-1,few
CASSLGDRNSEAFF,TRBJ1-1,TRBV7-2,.
CASSPARGSNQPQHF,TRBJ1-5,TRBV18,.
CASTRTGYEQYF,TRBJ2-7,TRBV6-6,.
CASSPELDYNEQFF,TRBJ2-1,TRBV18,.
CASSSVAGTTYEQYF,TRBJ2-7,TRBV5-1,.
CATSRDVAGEQYF,TRBJ2-7,TRBV15,.
CASSFNREGTEAFF,TRBJ1-1,TRBV7-9,.
CASSHRAGGSWETQYF,TRBJ2-5,TRBV5-4,.
CASSFGGGGEGYTF,TRBJ1-2,TRBV5-1,.
CASSLGEYQPQHF,TRBJ1-5,TRBV11-2,.
CAISGTGYTHEQYF,TRBJ2-7,TRBV10-3,.
CASSLGQGGNEKLFF,TRBJ1-4,TRBV19,.
CASSRPGQGRVGELFF,TRBJ2-2,TRBV6-2/TRBV6-3,.
CASSDQTSGTDTQYF,TRBJ2-3,TRBV6-4,.
CASSLEQAKSPDTQYF,TRBJ2-3,TRBV7-8,.
CASSLVANSYEQYF,TRBJ2-7,TRBV13,.
CAGYRGREAFF,TRBJ1-1,TRBV30,.
CASSLAPRSNTEAFF,TRBJ1-1,TRBV11-1,.
CSASELRATNEKLFF,TRBJ1-4,TRBV20-1,.
CASGGEGSVTEAFF,TRBJ1-1,TRBV6-5,few
CASSVSRGGNYGYTF,TRBJ1-2,TRBV9,.
CASSNRGIVYEQFF,TRBJ2-1,TRBV19,.
CAPYLSSYEQYF,TRBJ2-7,TRBV15,.
CASLVSGASTDTQYF,TRBJ2-3,TRBV2,.
CASSLVPGGSYGYTF,TRBJ1-2,TRBV5-1,.
CASRTGGPGNQPQHF,TRBJ1-5,TRBV28,.
CSVGGQSNYGYTF,TRBJ1-2,TRBV29-1,.
CASSYSGALNTEAFF,TRBJ1-1,TRBV6-5,.
CASSLLGRETDTQYF,TRBJ2-3,TRBV5-6,.
CASSQDFLGLSTGKQYF,TRBJ2-3,TRBV4-2,.
CASSGGRTGAGNTIYF,TRBJ1-3,TRBV25-1,.
CASSIHSREPGLGQGEETQYF,TRBJ2-5,TRBV19,.
CASRSLTGVESPLHF,TRBJ1-6,TRBV4-1,few
CASSQLRQASDTQYF,TRBJ2-3,TRBV4-3,once
CASSPAGTGATSGKTDTQYF,TRBJ2-3,TRBV7-6,once
CASSEISGGQETQYF,TRBJ2-5,TRBV2,.
CATSRDPSGWQETQYF,TRBJ2-5,TRBV15,once
CASRYTGTGRYF,TRBJ2-3,TRBV2,.